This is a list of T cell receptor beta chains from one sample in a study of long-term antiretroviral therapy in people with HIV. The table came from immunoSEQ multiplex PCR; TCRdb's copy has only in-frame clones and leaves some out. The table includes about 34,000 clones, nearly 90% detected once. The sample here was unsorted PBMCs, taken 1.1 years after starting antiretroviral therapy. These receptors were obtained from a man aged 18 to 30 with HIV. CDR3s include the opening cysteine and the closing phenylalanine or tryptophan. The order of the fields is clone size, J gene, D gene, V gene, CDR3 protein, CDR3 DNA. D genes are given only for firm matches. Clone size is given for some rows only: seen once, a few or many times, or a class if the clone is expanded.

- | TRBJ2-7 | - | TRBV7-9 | CASSRTPSYEQYF | TGTGCCAGCAGCCGGACACCATCCTACGAGCAGTACTTC
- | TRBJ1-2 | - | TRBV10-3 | CAISDYGERYGYTF | TGTGCCATCAGTGATTACGGCGAACGCTATGGCTACACCTTC
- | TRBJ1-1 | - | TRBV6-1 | CASSEAPGRRNTEAFF | TGTGCCAGCAGTGAAGCCCCGGGACGTAGAAACACTGAAGCTTTCTTT
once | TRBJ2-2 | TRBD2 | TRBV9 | CASSVASGGSNTGELFF | TGTGCCAGCAGCGTAGCTAGCGGGGGGTCGAACACCGGGGAGCTGTTTTTT
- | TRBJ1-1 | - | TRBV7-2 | CASNQPPGATAFF | TGTGCCAGCAACCAACCCCCGGGGGCTACAGCTTTCTTT
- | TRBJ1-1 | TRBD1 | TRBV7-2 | CASSPIHGQGVTEAFF | TGTGCCAGCAGCCCCATACACGGACAGGGAGTCACTGAAGCTTTCTTT
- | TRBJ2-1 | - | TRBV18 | CASSPGGNGGEQFF | TGTGCCAGCTCACCAGGGGGGAATGGCGGTGAGCAGTTCTTC
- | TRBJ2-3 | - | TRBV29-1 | CSVVERSGDTQYF | TGCAGCGTTGTTGAACGGTCAGGAGATACGCAGTATTTT
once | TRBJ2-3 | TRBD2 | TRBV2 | CASSTSGVRTDTQYF | TGTGCCAGCTCGACTAGCGGGGTTCGCACAGATACGCAGTATTTT
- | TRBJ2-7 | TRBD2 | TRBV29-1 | CSAVAGGPYYEQYF | TGCAGCGCTGTAGCGGGGGGACCTTACTACGAGCAGTACTTC
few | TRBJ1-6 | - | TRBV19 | CASSVSGIYNSPLHF | TGTGCCAGTAGTGTGTCCGGGATCTATAATTCACCCCTCCACTTT
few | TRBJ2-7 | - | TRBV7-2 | CASREVGSVSYEQYF | TGTGCCAGCCGCGAGGTGGGTAGCGTATCCTACGAGCAGTACTTC